This is a list of T cell receptor beta chains from one sample in a study of PD-1 blockade in classical Hodgkin lymphoma. Assay: immunoSEQ multiplex PCR; the TCRdb copy retains only in-frame clones and omits some. This table holds roughly 20,000 clones, about four fifths found once. The sequencing used CD8+ T cells from blood, collected before the fourth cycle of nivolumab. The source is a human donor with classical Hodgkin lymphoma. The CDR3 runs from the conserved cysteine through the conserved F or W. The order of the fields is D gene, V gene, J gene, clone size, CDR3 DNA, CDR3 protein. D genes are given only for firm matches. Where a row states a size, it is once, few, many or the class of an expanded clone; other rows omit it.

d_gene: -; v_gene: TRBV4-3; j_gene: TRBJ1-1; abundance: -; CDR3nt: TGCGCCAGCAGCCAAGATGAGGGTGGATCTGAAGCTTTCTTT; CDR3aa: CASSQDEGGSEAFF
d_gene: TRBD1; v_gene: TRBV28; j_gene: TRBJ1-5; abundance: -; CDR3nt: TGTGCCAGCAGTTTACTATTAGGGGGCGAGCAGCCCCAGCATTTT; CDR3aa: CASSLLLGGEQPQHF
d_gene: -; v_gene: TRBV7-9; j_gene: TRBJ2-5; abundance: -; CDR3nt: TGTGCCAGCAGCTTAACCCTACCTACTAAGGAGCAGTACTTC; CDR3aa: CASSLTLPTKEQYF
d_gene: -; v_gene: TRBV19; j_gene: TRBJ1-6; abundance: -; CDR3nt: TGTGCCAGTAGTATAGAGGAACAGGGTGGAAGACCCCTCCACTTT; CDR3aa: CASSIEEQGGRPLHF
d_gene: TRBD1; v_gene: TRBV4-1; j_gene: TRBJ2-7; abundance: -; CDR3nt: TGCGCCAGCAGCCAAGATACAGGGGGCCCCTACGAGCAGTACTTC; CDR3aa: CASSQDTGGPYEQYF
d_gene: -; v_gene: TRBV5-1; j_gene: TRBJ1-1; abundance: -; CDR3nt: TGCGCCAGCAGCTTTAACAGGGCGAGCCCGAACACTGAAGCTTTCTTT; CDR3aa: CASSFNRASPNTEAFF
d_gene: TRBD2; v_gene: TRBV13; j_gene: TRBJ2-1; abundance: -; CDR3nt: TGTGCCAGCAGCCAGGGCGGGGGTCCCAATGAGCAGTTCTTC; CDR3aa: CASSQGGGPNEQFF
d_gene: -; v_gene: TRBV6-5; j_gene: TRBJ1-1; abundance: -; CDR3nt: TGTGCCAGCAGTTATTTCGAGTTGAACACTGAAGCTTTCTTT; CDR3aa: CASSYFELNTEAFF
d_gene: -; v_gene: TRBV12-5; j_gene: TRBJ2-7; abundance: -; CDR3nt: TGTGCTAGTGGGCCCCGGAGAGATTCCCCTTACGAGCAGTACTTC; CDR3aa: CASGPRRDSPYEQYF
d_gene: TRBD1; v_gene: TRBV5-1; j_gene: TRBJ1-1; abundance: once; CDR3nt: TGCGCCAGCAGCGCCGGACAGGGGGCTAACACTGAAGCTTTCTTT; CDR3aa: CASSAGQGANTEAFF
d_gene: TRBD1; v_gene: TRBV7-6; j_gene: TRBJ1-4; abundance: -; CDR3nt: TGTGCCAGCAGGTTTTCCCCGGGACAGGGAGGTGAACTGTTTTTT; CDR3aa: CASRFSPGQGGELFF
d_gene: -; v_gene: TRBV2; j_gene: TRBJ1-1; abundance: -; CDR3nt: TGTGCCAGCAACGAGTGGCGGAACACTGAAGCTTTCTTT; CDR3aa: CASNEWRNTEAFF
d_gene: -; v_gene: TRBV6-1; j_gene: TRBJ2-1; abundance: once; CDR3nt: TGTGCCAGCAGTGAATCGGTTGGCAATGAGCAGTTCTTC; CDR3aa: CASSESVGNEQFF
d_gene: -; v_gene: TRBV9; j_gene: TRBJ1-3; abundance: -; CDR3nt: TGTGCCAGCAGCGCCTTCAGGGGAAACACCATATATTTT; CDR3aa: CASSAFRGNTIYF
d_gene: TRBD1; v_gene: TRBV4-2; j_gene: TRBJ2-7; abundance: -; CDR3nt: TGTGCCAGCAGCCAAGGGGACAGGGGCCACGAGCAGTACTTC; CDR3aa: CASSQGDRGHEQYF
d_gene: TRBD1; v_gene: TRBV4-1; j_gene: TRBJ1-1; abundance: -; CDR3nt: TGCGCCACCTCTTTGACAGGGATGAACACTGAAGCTTTCTTT; CDR3aa: CATSLTGMNTEAFF
d_gene: TRBD1; v_gene: TRBV7-9; j_gene: TRBJ2-5; abundance: -; CDR3nt: TGTGCCAGCAGCTTTCCTACAGGGGGCCGGGAGACCCAGTACTTC; CDR3aa: CASSFPTGGRETQYF
d_gene: TRBD1; v_gene: TRBV18; j_gene: TRBJ2-6; abundance: -; CDR3nt: TGTGCCAGCTCACCGTCCGGGACAGACATCTCTGGGGCCAACGTCCTGACTTTC; CDR3aa: CASSPSGTDISGANVLTF
d_gene: -; v_gene: TRBV7-9; j_gene: TRBJ1-2; abundance: few; CDR3nt: TGTGCCAGCAGAGCCAGTCTCGGGTTGGGCTACACCTTC; CDR3aa: CASRASLGLGYTF
d_gene: -; v_gene: TRBV30; j_gene: TRBJ1-5; abundance: -; CDR3nt: TGTGCCTGGAGTGGCGACGGTTTTAGCAATCAGCCCCAGCATTTT; CDR3aa: CAWSGDGFSNQPQHF
d_gene: TRBD1; v_gene: TRBV19; j_gene: TRBJ2-7; abundance: -; CDR3nt: TGTGCCAGTAGTACGGGACAGGGGTCCTACGAGCAGTACTTC; CDR3aa: CASSTGQGSYEQYF
d_gene: -; v_gene: TRBV13; j_gene: TRBJ1-1; abundance: few; CDR3nt: TGTGCCAGCAGCTTAAGGGGGAGCGGGAGGAACACTGAAGCTTTCTTT; CDR3aa: CASSLRGSGRNTEAFF
d_gene: TRBD1; v_gene: TRBV2; j_gene: TRBJ1-5; abundance: few; CDR3nt: TGTGCCAGCAGCCAAAGGGGAGGGGGCGCGGGTCAGCCCCAGCATTTT; CDR3aa: CASSQRGGGAGQPQHF
d_gene: -; v_gene: TRBV28; j_gene: TRBJ1-1; abundance: -; CDR3nt: TGTGCCAGCAGTTTATATGATCAGGGCGAAGCTTTCTTT; CDR3aa: CASSLYDQGEAFF
d_gene: -; v_gene: TRBV21-1; j_gene: TRBJ2-3; abundance: -; CDR3nt: TGTGCCAGCAGCCCCTCCAGGCTTAGCACAGATACGCAGTATTTT; CDR3aa: CASSPSRLSTDTQYF
d_gene: -; v_gene: TRBV6-5; j_gene: TRBJ2-3; abundance: -; CDR3nt: TGTGCCAGCAGCTTAGGACTTCCCAGCACAGATACGCAGTATTTT; CDR3aa: CASSLGLPSTDTQYF
d_gene: -; v_gene: TRBV5-4; j_gene: TRBJ1-6; abundance: -; CDR3nt: TGTGCCAGCCGACGGGGACGGGGCTCACCCCTCCACTTT; CDR3aa: CASRRGRGSPLHF
d_gene: -; v_gene: TRBV30; j_gene: TRBJ2-7; abundance: -; CDR3nt: TGTGCCTGGAGCGCTACAGGGTGGAGGACCTACGAGCAGTACTTC; CDR3aa: CAWSATGWRTYEQYF
d_gene: -; v_gene: TRBV19; j_gene: TRBJ1-5; abundance: few; CDR3nt: TGTGCCAGTAGTATCTCTCCGGGGACCCAGCCCCAGCATTTT; CDR3aa: CASSISPGTQPQHF
d_gene: -; v_gene: TRBV7-9; j_gene: TRBJ2-5; abundance: -; CDR3nt: TGTGCCAGCAGCTTAGTTTCTTTTTGGGAGCAAGAGACCCAGTACTTC; CDR3aa: CASSLVSFWEQETQYF
d_gene: -; v_gene: TRBV6-5; j_gene: TRBJ2-4; abundance: -; CDR3nt: TGTGCCAGCAGTTACCGGAACATTCAGTACTTC; CDR3aa: CASSYRNIQYF
d_gene: -; v_gene: TRBV7-8; j_gene: TRBJ1-1; abundance: -; CDR3nt: TGTGCCAGCAGCCTAGGGAGGGGGAACACTGAAGCTTTCTTT; CDR3aa: CASSLGRGNTEAFF
d_gene: TRBD1; v_gene: TRBV5-1; j_gene: TRBJ1-1; abundance: -; CDR3nt: TGCGCCAGCAGCTTGGCCGTGGGACAGGGGGCTTTTGAAGCTTTCTTT; CDR3aa: CASSLAVGQGAFEAFF
d_gene: -; v_gene: TRBV5-1; j_gene: TRBJ2-7; abundance: -; CDR3nt: TGCGCCAGCAGCTCAGAATCGGCAGGACCCTACTACGAGCAGTACTTC; CDR3aa: CASSSESAGPYYEQYF
d_gene: -; v_gene: TRBV2; j_gene: TRBJ1-2; abundance: -; CDR3nt: TGTGCCAGCTTAGTCATTGGCTACACCTTC; CDR3aa: CASLVIGYTF
d_gene: TRBD2; v_gene: TRBV7-8; j_gene: TRBJ2-7; abundance: -; CDR3nt: TGTGCCAGCAGGGGGGGGAACGAGCAGTACTTC; CDR3aa: CASRGGNEQYF
d_gene: TRBD1; v_gene: TRBV7-6; j_gene: TRBJ2-3; abundance: -; CDR3nt: TGTGCCAGCAGCCCAGGGGGCGGCAGCACAGATACGCAGTATTTT; CDR3aa: CASSPGGGSTDTQYF
d_gene: -; v_gene: TRBV7-3; j_gene: TRBJ1-2; abundance: -; CDR3nt: TGTGCCAGCAGCTTATTGGGGGGCGAGGTGAAGGACTATGGCTACACCTTC; CDR3aa: CASSLLGGEVKDYGYTF
d_gene: -; v_gene: TRBV21-1; j_gene: TRBJ2-7; abundance: -; CDR3nt: TGTGCCAGCAGCAAAGTTCGGACCGAGGGTCACGAGCAGTACTTC; CDR3aa: CASSKVRTEGHEQYF
d_gene: -; v_gene: TRBV7-9; j_gene: TRBJ2-7; abundance: -; CDR3nt: TGTGCCAGCAGCACTCTACGCGGGACAGACAACTACGAGCAGTACTTC; CDR3aa: CASSTLRGTDNYEQYF
d_gene: TRBD1; v_gene: TRBV19; j_gene: TRBJ1-2; abundance: -; CDR3nt: TGTGCCAGTAGCCATAGGGGACAGGGAGCTAACTATGGCTACACCTTC; CDR3aa: CASSHRGQGANYGYTF
d_gene: TRBD2; v_gene: TRBV9; j_gene: TRBJ2-7; abundance: -; CDR3nt: TGTGCCAGCAGCGTAGAGGGACTAGGGGGAGAGTACGAGCAGTACTTC; CDR3aa: CASSVEGLGGEYEQYF
d_gene: -; v_gene: TRBV2; j_gene: TRBJ1-2; abundance: few; CDR3nt: TGTGCCAGCAGTCCGGGGTTGGAGGGCTACACCTTC; CDR3aa: CASSPGLEGYTF
d_gene: TRBD2; v_gene: TRBV19; j_gene: TRBJ2-3; abundance: -; CDR3nt: TGTGCCAGTGGGAGCGGGGGGAGGGCTAGCACAGATACGCAGTATTTT; CDR3aa: CASGSGGRASTDTQYF
d_gene: -; v_gene: TRBV5-6; j_gene: TRBJ2-3; abundance: -; CDR3nt: TGTGCCAGCAGCTTTACAGGGTTTACTAGCACAGATACGCAGTATTTT; CDR3aa: CASSFTGFTSTDTQYF
d_gene: TRBD1; v_gene: TRBV5-1; j_gene: TRBJ1-5; abundance: -; CDR3nt: TGCGCCAGCAGCTTCCTCCCAACAGGGGGCGCCAATCAGCCCCAGCATTTT; CDR3aa: CASSFLPTGGANQPQHF
d_gene: -; v_gene: TRBV7-9; j_gene: TRBJ2-3; abundance: -; CDR3nt: TGTGCCAGCAGCCCGGGAGGCACAGATACGCAGTATTTT; CDR3aa: CASSPGGTDTQYF
d_gene: -; v_gene: TRBV27; j_gene: TRBJ2-7; abundance: -; CDR3nt: TGTGCCAGCAGTTTCCAGGGTACCTACGAGCAGTACTTC; CDR3aa: CASSFQGTYEQYF